Following are 17 T cell receptor beta chains from one sample sequenced in a study of blood T cell repertoires in COVID-19 (dated by TCRdb to 2018 to 2020). Library generation was performed with the immunoSEQ multiplex PCR assay. TCRdb took this table from immuneACCESS and kept in-frame rearrangements with V and J called. Such tables lack part of the clones; where checked against another copy, unresolved V genes explain under half of the gap, and the rest is unexplained. The sample table shows approximately 130,000 clones, and over 75% are seen once. The ten largest clones represent approximately 28% of the sample. Specimen: peripheral blood. The receptors stem from a man between 70 and 80 years old with active or convalescent COVID-19.

The rearrangement links TRBV28 to TRBJ1-2; 8 positions match TRBD1. The CDR3 loop spans 15 amino acids. Germline values: CDR1 MDHEN, CDR2 SYDVKM. The V gene end was trimmed by 6 bases and the J gene end by 4 bases; junction bases not matched to a gene: 10. CDR3 residues: CASSRSGGSGYGYTF. CDR3 DNA sequence: TGTGCCAGCAGCCGATCAGGGGGCTCGGGCTATGGCTACACCTTC.

This clone was observed once. The chain combines TRBV27 with TRBJ1-2; 9 positions match TRBD1. V shed 0 bases and J 5 bases; nucleotides not matched to a gene: 7. Germline V gene data show CDR1 as MNHEY and CDR2 as SMNVEV (reference sequence). The CDR3 sequence is 16 residues long. The CDR3 DNA sequence: TGTGCCAGCAGTTTATCGCGTCCGGGACAGGGATATGGCTACACCTTC. The encoded protein is CASSLSRPGQGYGYTF.

V and J are TRBV5-1 and TRBJ1-2; the match to TRBD1 covers 8 bases. V lost 7 bases to trimming and J lost 4 bases; unmatched junction nucleotides: 9. Germline V gives CDR1 SGHRS, CDR2 YFSETQ. The CDR3 is 14 amino acids. CDR3 in amino acids: CASHLDTGGYGYTF. CDR3 nucleotides: TGCGCCAGCCACTTGGATACAGGGGGCTATGGCTACACCTTC.

The rearrangement uses TRBV5-1 and TRBJ2-7, with 12 bases identical to TRBD1. Germline loops: CDR1 SGHRS, CDR2 YFSETQ. The CDR3 is 14 amino acids. V was pared by 4 bases and J by 7 bases, with 6 bases of the junction left unmatched. CDR3 sequence reads: CASSAGQGAREQYF. The CDR3, as DNA: TGCGCCAGCAGCGCGGGACAGGGGGCGAGGGAGCAGTACTTC. Supplemented by reference TRBV5-1 and TRBJ2-7, the full variable domain reads KAGVTQTPRYLIKTRGQQVTLSCSPISGHRSVSWYQQTPGQGLQFLFEYFSETQRNKGNFPGRFSGRQFSNSRSEMNVSTLELGDSALYLCASSAGQGAREQYFGPGTRLTVT.

This chain connects TRBV5-1 to TRBJ1-4; D possibly corresponds to TRBD1 (6 bases). The CDR3 spans 15 residues. Deletions cut 4 bases from V and 4 bases from J, with 14 bases between. The germline V gene encodes CDR1 SGHRS and CDR2 YFSETQ. This CDR3 is CASSPGTPINEKLFF. DNA for the CDR3: TGCGCCAGCAGCCCAGGGACACCGATTAATGAAAAACTGTTTTTT.

The V call is TRBV19, the J call TRBJ1-4; D may be TRBD1 (5 bases). Germline CDR1 reads LNHDA; CDR2 reads SQIVND (reference sequence). V lost 7 bases and J 7 bases, leaving 16 bases between the germline ends. The CDR3 extends over 14 amino acids. The DNA of the CDR3 is TGTGCCAGTAACTTCGCAGGGAGGACTGAAAAACTGTTTTTT. It encodes CASNFAGRTEKLFF.

J is TRBJ2-5 and V is TRBV19; 12 nucleotides agree with TRBD1. Unmatched junction bases numbered 2, after V lost 5 bases and J lost 4 bases. Germline CDR1 LNHDA, CDR2 SQIVND (reference sequence). This CDR3 comprises 14 residues. Here the CDR3 reads CASSGTGGGETQYF. DNA of the CDR3: TGTGCCAGTAGTGGGACAGGGGGCGGAGAGACCCAGTACTTC.

The chain combines TRBV2 with TRBJ2-7; possible D gene TRBD1, 6 bases. The CDR3 is 15 residues long. Germline V gene sequence: CDR1 SNHLY, CDR2 FYNNEI. The ends were cut back, 5 bases at V and 0 bases at J, with 14 bases in the middle. CDR3 bases: TGTGCCAGCAGTCTGGACAGTACCTACTCCTACGAGCAGTACTTC. It is translated as CASSLDSTYSYEQYF.

The rearrangement joins TRBV6-6 to TRBJ1-4; D remains unclear. V dropped 9 bases and J dropped 7 bases, with 21 bases sitting between them. CDR3 length: 15 amino acids. Germline V gene sequence: CDR1 MNHNY, CDR2 SVGAGI (reference sequence). DNA of the CDR3: TGTGCCAGTCTAGCCTACCCCGCGACGGGTGAAAAACTGTTTTTT. Amino acid sequence: CASLAYPATGEKLFF.

This chain uses TRBV28 with TRBJ2-7; a possible D gene is TRBD2 (5 bases). The germline gives CDR1 MDHEN, CDR2 SYDVKM. V dropped 5 bases and J dropped 2 bases, with 19 bases sitting between them. CDR3 length: 16 amino acids. The CDR3 spells CASSLWTGNTPYEQYF. The CDR3 region has the DNA TGTGCCAGCAGTCTCTGGACGGGAAATACCCCCTACGAGCAGTACTTC.

The chain uses TRBV19 and TRBJ1-1; D is unresolved. Trimming took 2 bases from V and 1 from J, leaving 5 bases between them. CDR1 is LNHDA, CDR2 SQIVND, per germline (reference sequence). This CDR3 contains 13 residues. CDR3 nucleotides: TGTGCCAGTAGTATATCCCAGAACACTGAAGCTTTCTTT. Translating gives CASSISQNTEAFF.

The gene calls are TRBV28 and TRBJ1-3, with D possibly matching TRBD1 (6 bases). Germline loops: CDR1 MDHEN, CDR2 SYDVKM. The CDR3 loop spans 14 amino acids. V gave up 5 bases and J gave up 4 bases, with 12 bases separating them. The CDR3 is CASSGDNRGNTIYF. In DNA form, the CDR3 reads TGTGCCAGCAGTGGGGACAATAGGGGAAACACCATATATTTT. The full variable domain, in which reference TRBV28 and TRBJ1-3 provide the parts outside the CDR3, is DVKVTQSSRYLVKRTGEKVFLECVQDMDHENMFWYRQDPGLGLRLIYFSYDVKMKEKGDIPEGYSVSREKKERFSLILESASTNQTSMYLCASSGDNRGNTIYFGEGSWLTVV.

The gene calls are TRBV2 and TRBJ1-6; D unclear. CDR3 size: 13 residues. From germline, CDR1 is SNHLY and CDR2 FYNNEI. Between the trimmed V and J ends, which lost 6 bases and 7 bases, there was a span of 10 bases. CDR3 sequence reads: CASRSRFNSPLHF. The DNA for the CDR3 is TGTGCCAGCAGATCCCGTTTCAATTCACCCCTCCACTTT.

The chain has TRBV28 and TRBJ2-5; 16 positions agree with TRBD2. The V and J ends lost 5 bases and 1 base, in that order; junction bases with no gene match: 7. Germline CDR1 MDHEN, CDR2 SYDVKM. The CDR3 sequence is 18 residues long. This CDR3 is CASSPGLAGGPAQETQYF. The CDR3 nucleotides are TGTGCCAGCAGTCCGGGACTAGCGGGAGGGCCGGCCCAAGAGACCCAGTACTTC.

V and J are TRBV2 and TRBJ1-2; tentatively, D is TRBD1 (6 bases). The CDR3 length is 17 residues. CDR1 is SNHLY and CDR2 is FYNNEI in the germline V gene. V dropped 2 bases and J dropped 1 base, with 17 bases sitting between them. The CDR3 DNA is TGTGCCAGCAGTGAAACGTCAATAGGACAGAGTAACTATGGCTACACCTTC. This translates into CASSETSIGQSNYGYTF.

The J gene is TRBJ2-1, the V gene TRBV2, with 13 bases matching TRBD2. This CDR3 is 15 amino acids long. V was pared by 6 bases and J by 9 bases, with 8 bases of the junction left unmatched. Looked up from germline, CDR1 is SNHLY and CDR2 is FYNNEI. The CDR3 coding sequence is TGTGCCAGCAGGCGGGGGACTAGCGGGATAGGTGAGCAGTTCTTC. The encoded protein is CASRRGTSGIGEQFF.

The gene calls are TRBV7-6 and TRBJ2-5; D is unresolved. There are 14 residues in the CDR3. V shed 0 bases and J shed 2 bases, with 7 bases lying between them. Germline V gene data show CDR1 as SGHVS and CDR2 as FNYEAQ. Here the CDR3 reads CASSLAGSQETQYF. The DNA of the CDR3 is TGTGCCAGCAGCTTAGCGGGCAGTCAAGAGACCCAGTACTTC.